This T cell receptor beta chain was profiled in a study of blood T cell repertoires in COVID-19. Study overall: PBMCs, B-cell-depleted T cells, or T cells provided the cDNA or gDNA that made up the material.

CDR1 is SGHRS and CDR2 is YFSETQ in the germline V gene. Trimming shortened V by 0 bases and J by 6 bases, and 13 bases separated the two germline ends. The CDR3 is made up of 15 amino acids. Cohorts were assigned according to the clinical history that participants reported. Generated by immunoSEQ multiplex PCR, the TCRdb table keeps only in-frame clones and is missing some. The sample carries about 220,000 clones, 88% recorded once. Sample: PBMCs or T cells enriched from blood (not recorded which). The chain is built from TRBV5-1 and TRBJ2-1, with a possible D match to TRBD2 (6 bases). The clonotype comes from a woman in her twenties or thirties who had recovered from COVID-19. The CDR3 coding sequence is TGCGCCAGCAGCTTGGTAGCGGCGCTTGTCAATGAGCAGTTCTTC. This encodes CASSLVAALVNEQFF.